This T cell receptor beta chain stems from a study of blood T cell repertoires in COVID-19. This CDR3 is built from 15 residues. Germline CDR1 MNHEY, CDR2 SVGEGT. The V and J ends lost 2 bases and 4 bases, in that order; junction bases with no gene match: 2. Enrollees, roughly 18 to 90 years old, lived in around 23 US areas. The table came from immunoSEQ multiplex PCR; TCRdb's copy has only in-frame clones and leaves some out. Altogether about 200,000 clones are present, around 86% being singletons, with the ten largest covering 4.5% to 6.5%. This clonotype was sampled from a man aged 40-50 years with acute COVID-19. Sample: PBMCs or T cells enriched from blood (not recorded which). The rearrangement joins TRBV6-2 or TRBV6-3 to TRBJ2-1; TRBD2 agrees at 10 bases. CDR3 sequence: CASSYQLAGYNEQFF. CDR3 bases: TGTGCCAGCAGTTACCAACTAGCGGGGTACAATGAGCAGTTCTTC.